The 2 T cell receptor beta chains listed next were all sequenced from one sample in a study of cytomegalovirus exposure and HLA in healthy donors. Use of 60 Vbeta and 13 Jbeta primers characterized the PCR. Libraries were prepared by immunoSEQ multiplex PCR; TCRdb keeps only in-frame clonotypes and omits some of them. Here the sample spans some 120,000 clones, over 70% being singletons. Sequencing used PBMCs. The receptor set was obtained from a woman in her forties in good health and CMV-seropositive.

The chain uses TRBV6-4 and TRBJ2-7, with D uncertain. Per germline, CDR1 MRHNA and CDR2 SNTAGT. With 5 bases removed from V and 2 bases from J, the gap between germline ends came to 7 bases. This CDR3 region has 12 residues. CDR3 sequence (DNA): TGTGCCAGCAGTAATGGAGCCTACGAGCAGTACTTC. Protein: CASSNGAYEQYF.

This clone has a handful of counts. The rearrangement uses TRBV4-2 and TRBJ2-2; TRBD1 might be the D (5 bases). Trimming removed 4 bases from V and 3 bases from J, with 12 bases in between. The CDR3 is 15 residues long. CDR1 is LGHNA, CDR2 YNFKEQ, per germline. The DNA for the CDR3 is TGTGCCAGCAGCCTATGGACACAGGACACCGGGGAGCTGTTTTTT. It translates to CASSLWTQDTGELFF.